Listed below are T cell receptor beta chains from one sample, sequenced in a study of blood T cell repertoires in COVID-19. Libraries were prepared by immunoSEQ multiplex PCR; TCRdb keeps only in-frame clonotypes and omits some of them. The sample includes 320,000 or so clones, roughly 90% of them seen just once. The sample taken for sequencing was PBMCs or T cells enriched from blood (not recorded which). The receptor source for this set is a woman between 25 and 40 years old who had recovered from COVID-19. CDR3s include the opening cysteine and the closing phenylalanine or tryptophan. The D gene is left open where the match is weak. Rows may omit the clone size; those that give it use once, few, many or a size class.

size	V	J	D	CDR3	DNA
once	TRBV7-9	TRBJ1-4	NA	CASSLLAGSTNEKLFF	TGTGCCAGCAGCTTACTCGCAGGTTCAACTAATGAAAAACTGTTTTTT
few	TRBV11-2	TRBJ1-1	NA	CASSVEPGGLGAFF	TGTGCCAGCAGCGTCGAACCCGGAGGATTGGGAGCTTTCTTT
NA	TRBV10-3	TRBJ1-5	TRBD1	CAIGQGQPQHF	TGTGCCATAGGACAGGGTCAGCCCCAGCATTTT
NA	TRBV7-9	TRBJ2-2	TRBD1	CASSLAPRDRVWNTGELFF	TGTGCCAGCAGCTTAGCTCCTCGGGACAGGGTTTGGAACACCGGGGAGCTGTTTTTT
NA	TRBV10-1	TRBJ2-1	TRBD2	CASSAGLAVHGQFF	TGCGCCAGCAGTGCTGGACTAGCGGTTCATGGGCAGTTCTTC
few	TRBV28	TRBJ1-6	TRBD1	CASSLLAQGEYNSPLHF	TGTGCCAGCAGTTTGTTAGCGCAGGGGGAATATAATTCACCCCTCCACTTT
once	TRBV19	TRBJ1-2	NA	CASSISLSYGYTF	TGTGCCAGTAGTATTTCCTTGAGCTATGGCTACACCTTC
NA	TRBV28	TRBJ1-5	NA	CASSSRGLGQPQHF	TGTGCCAGCAGTTCGCGGGGCCTTGGGCAGCCCCAGCATTTT
NA	TRBV9	TRBJ1-4	NA	CASSVDDSRKLFF	TGTGCCAGCAGCGTAGACGACAGCAGGAAACTGTTTTTT
NA	TRBV11-2	TRBJ2-7	TRBD1	CASSQDRGRTYEQYF	TGTGCCAGCAGCCAAGACAGGGGGCGAACCTACGAGCAGTACTTC
NA	TRBV27	TRBJ2-5	NA	CASKGREDYGMETQYF	TGTGCCAGCAAGGGTCGCGAGGACTACGGGATGGAGACCCAGTACTTC
NA	TRBV5-4	TRBJ2-5	NA	CASSLGTQETQYF	TGTGCCAGCAGCTTGGGGACACAAGAGACCCAGTACTTC
NA	TRBV6-5	TRBJ2-7	TRBD2	CASSYLTGTSGEQYF	TGTGCCAGCAGTTACTTAACCGGGACTAGCGGCGAGCAGTACTTC
few	TRBV5-1	TRBJ1-6	NA	CASSLGQTNSPLHF	TGCGCCAGCAGCTTGGGACAGACTAATTCACCCCTCCACTTT
NA	TRBV5-6	TRBJ2-5	NA	CASSLVPGWSETQYF	TGTGCCAGCAGCTTGGTGCCGGGTTGGTCAGAGACCCAGTACTTC
NA	TRBV29-1	TRBJ2-4	NA	CSVEVGRDSRSVQYF	TGCAGCGTTGAGGTGGGCCGGGACTCCCGGTCGGTTCAGTACTTC
NA	TRBV5-6	TRBJ2-3	NA	CASSSPSTDTQYF	TGTGCCAGCAGCTCCCCGAGCACAGATACGCAGTATTTT
NA	TRBV15	TRBJ1-2	TRBD1	CATSRDQDRGLLGYTF	TGTGCCACCAGCAGAGACCAGGACAGGGGGTTACTTGGCTACACCTTC
NA	TRBV10-3	TRBJ1-2	NA	CAITETGASGGYTF	TGTGCCATCACTGAAACAGGCGCCTCGGGTGGCTACACCTTC
NA	TRBV15	TRBJ2-1	TRBD1	CATSREAGGSYNEQFF	TGTGCCACCAGCAGAGAGGCAGGGGGCTCCTACAATGAGCAGTTCTTC
NA	TRBV28	TRBJ1-6	TRBD1	CASSPHLGQANSPLHF	TGTGCCAGCAGTCCCCACCTGGGACAGGCAAATTCACCCCTCCACTTT
NA	TRBV28	TRBJ1-2	NA	CASSLFTGRVHGYTF	TGTGCCAGCAGTTTATTCACCGGGAGAGTTCATGGCTACACCTTC
NA	TRBV5-5	TRBJ1-2	NA	CASSPGFFVSNYGYTF	TGTGCCAGCAGCCCGGGTTTCTTTGTTTCTAACTATGGCTACACCTTC
NA	TRBV5-1	TRBJ1-1	TRBD1	CASSYQGESTEAFF	TGCGCCAGCAGTTATCAGGGGGAAAGTACTGAAGCTTTCTTT
NA	TRBV19	TRBJ1-3	NA	CASSWGQPGNTIYF	TGTGCCAGTAGCTGGGGGCAACCTGGAAACACCATATATTTT
NA	TRBV3-1/TRBV3-2	TRBJ1-2	TRBD1	CASSSFQGVGGYTF	TGTGCCAGCAGCTCATTCCAGGGGGTAGGTGGCTACACCTTC
NA	TRBV21-1	TRBJ2-2	NA	CASSAPRQGLLSGELFF	TGTGCCAGCAGCGCCCCGCGGCAGGGTCTGCTATCCGGGGAGCTGTTTTTT
NA	TRBV5-4	TRBJ1-1	NA	CASSFRGREAEAFF	TGTGCCAGCAGCTTCAGGGGAAGGGAAGCTGAAGCTTTCTTT
few	TRBV30	TRBJ1-4	NA	CAWSVQSRDGEKLFF	TGTGCCTGGAGTGTACAGAGCAGGGATGGGGAAAAACTGTTTTTT
NA	TRBV7-9	TRBJ1-6	NA	CASSLGAENSPLHF	TGTGCCAGCAGCTTAGGGGCAGAGAATTCACCCCTCCACTTT
few	TRBV7-2	TRBJ2-5	NA	CASSPQRGGDQYF	TGTGCCAGCAGCCCGCAGAGGGGGGGGGACCAGTACTTC
NA	TRBV18	TRBJ1-5	TRBD1	CASSPEGTDNRPQHF	TGTGCCAGCTCACCTGAAGGGACAGACAATCGGCCCCAGCATTTT
once	TRBV9	TRBJ1-2	NA	CASSDMYGGSGYTF	TGTGCCAGCAGCGACATGTATGGAGGATCTGGCTACACCTTC
NA	TRBV5-4	TRBJ2-1	NA	CASSLIAVGGRDEQFF	TGTGCCAGCAGCTTAATAGCGGTCGGGGGGCGAGATGAGCAGTTCTTC
NA	TRBV12-3/TRBV12-4	TRBJ2-2	NA	CASTLDSGELFF	TGTGCCAGCACCCTGGACTCGGGGGAGCTGTTTTTT
NA	TRBV5-6	TRBJ1-6	TRBD1	CASSRQGLSSPLHF	TGTGCCAGCAGCAGACAGGGTCTAAGTTCACCCCTCCACTTT
NA	TRBV7-9	TRBJ1-1	TRBD1	CASSLTGAAEAFF	TGTGCCAGCAGCTTGACAGGGGCTGCTGAAGCTTTCTTT
NA	TRBV3-1/TRBV3-2	TRBJ2-2	TRBD1	CASSQVGTDLTGELFF	TGTGCCAGCAGCCAAGTCGGGACAGACTTGACCGGGGAGCTGTTTTTT
NA	TRBV7-2	TRBJ1-6	NA	CASSLEAKNSPLHF	TGTGCCAGCAGCTTAGAAGCCAAAAATTCACCCCTCCACTTT
NA	TRBV2	TRBJ1-5	TRBD1	CAMRQGLNQPQHF	TGTGCCATGCGACAGGGGCTGAATCAGCCCCAGCATTTT
few	TRBV9	TRBJ2-5	NA	CASSVGGRNQETQYF	TGTGCCAGCAGCGTAGGAGGGAGGAACCAAGAGACCCAGTACTTC
NA	TRBV6-5	TRBJ2-5	TRBD2	CASRFGGAGETQYF	TGTGCCAGCAGATTCGGGGGGGCGGGAGAGACCCAGTACTTC
NA	TRBV6-2/TRBV6-3	TRBJ2-6	NA	CASSYRVSGANVLTF	TGTGCCAGCAGTTACCGAGTCTCTGGGGCCAACGTCCTGACTTTC
NA	TRBV19	TRBJ1-2	NA	CASSIDIYGYTF	TGTGCCAGTAGTATCGACATTTATGGCTACACCTTC